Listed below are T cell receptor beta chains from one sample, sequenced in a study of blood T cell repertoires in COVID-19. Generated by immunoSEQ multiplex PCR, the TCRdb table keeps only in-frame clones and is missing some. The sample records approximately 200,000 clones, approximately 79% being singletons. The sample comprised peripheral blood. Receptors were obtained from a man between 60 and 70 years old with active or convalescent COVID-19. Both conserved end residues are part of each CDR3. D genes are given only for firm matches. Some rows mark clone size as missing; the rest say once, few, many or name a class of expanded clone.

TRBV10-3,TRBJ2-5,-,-,CAISALGAQETQYF,TGTGCCATCAGTGCCCTGGGAGCCCAAGAGACCCAGTACTTC
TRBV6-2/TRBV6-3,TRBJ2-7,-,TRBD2,CASNPTGRAPGEQYF,TGTGCCAGCAACCCAACCGGGAGGGCTCCGGGGGAGCAGTACTTC
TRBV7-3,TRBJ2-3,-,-,CASSLSMAGIDTQYF,TGTGCCAGCAGTTTAAGTATGGCGGGAATAGATACGCAGTATTTT
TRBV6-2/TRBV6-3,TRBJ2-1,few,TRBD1,CASSRGGPPYNEQFF,TGTGCCAGCAGTCGAGGGGGCCCCCCCTACAATGAGCAGTTCTTC
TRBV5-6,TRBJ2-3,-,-,CASSRQGTDTQYF,TGTGCCAGCAGCCGACAAGGCACAGATACGCAGTATTTT
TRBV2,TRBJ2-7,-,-,CASRALKGGSEQYF,TGTGCCAGCAGAGCTTTAAAGGGTGGGAGCGAGCAGTACTTC
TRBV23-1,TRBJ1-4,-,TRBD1,CASTWRGPDEKLFF,TGCGCCAGCACCTGGAGGGGGCCGGACGAAAAACTGTTTTTT
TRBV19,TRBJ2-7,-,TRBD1,CASNQYGQGGEQYF,TGTGCCAGTAACCAGTACGGACAGGGAGGCGAGCAGTACTTC
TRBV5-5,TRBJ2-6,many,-,CASIPRTGSSGANVLTF,TGTGCCAGCATCCCGAGGACGGGGAGCTCTGGGGCCAACGTCCTGACTTTC
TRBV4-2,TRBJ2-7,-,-,CASSQDLGQPSYEQYF,TGTGCCAGCAGCCAAGATTTGGGACAACCCTCCTACGAGCAGTACTTC
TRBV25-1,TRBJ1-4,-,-,CASTETEANEKLFF,TGTGCCAGCACCGAGACAGAAGCTAATGAAAAACTGTTTTTT